This T cell receptor beta chain was sequenced in a study of early T cells in non-severe SARS-CoV-2 infection. Study in general: Unpaired chains resulted from sequencing bulk RNA of unsorted whole blood. Study outcomes and limitations: The VDJdb matching leaned toward anti-spike CD8 responses and overlooked private and CD4 specificities.

Trimming pared 2 bases from V and 4 bases from J, leaving 18 bases between. This CDR3 region has 16 residues. The germline V gene encodes CDR1 MNHEY and CDR2 SMNVEV (reference sequence). Each single cDNA molecule received a unique molecular identifier. TCRdb re-called the 5' RACE reads with MiXCR, one entry per CDR3 protein. The table has nearly 45,000 distinct CDR3 sequences, 11% seen once; the top ten hold 21%. This clonotype was counted at least ten times. The antigen remains undetermined. This TCR came from an adult who was a healthcare worker with PCR-confirmed SARS-CoV-2 infection or an uninfected control (not recorded which). Sequenced material: whole blood. The chain is built from TRBV27 and TRBJ2-7; no definite D call. CDR3 loop: CASSLVGRVKIYEQYF. The CDR3 coding sequence is TGTGCCAGCAGTTTAGTAGGACGGGTAAAGATATACGAGCAGTACTTC.